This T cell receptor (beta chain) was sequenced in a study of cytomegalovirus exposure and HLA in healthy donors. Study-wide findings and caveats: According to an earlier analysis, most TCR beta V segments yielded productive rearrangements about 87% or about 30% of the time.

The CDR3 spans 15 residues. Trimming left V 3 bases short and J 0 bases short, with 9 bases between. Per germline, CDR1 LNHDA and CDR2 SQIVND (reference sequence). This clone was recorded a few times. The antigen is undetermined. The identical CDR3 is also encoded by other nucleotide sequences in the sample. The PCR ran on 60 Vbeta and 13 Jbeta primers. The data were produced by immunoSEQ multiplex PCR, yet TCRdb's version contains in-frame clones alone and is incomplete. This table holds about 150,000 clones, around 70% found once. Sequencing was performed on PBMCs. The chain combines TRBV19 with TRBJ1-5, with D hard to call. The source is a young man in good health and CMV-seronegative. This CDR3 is CASSIGTDSNQPQHF. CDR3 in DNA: TGTGCCAGTAGTATCGGTACAGATAGCAATCAGCCCCAGCATTTT.